The entry below describes one TCR beta chain. This sample is part of a study of blood T cell repertoires in COVID-19. Study-level background: Acute and convalescent COVID-19 samples came from the United States, Italy and Spain. In each case, the material was cDNA or gDNA derived from T cells, B-cell-depleted T cells, or PBMCs.

V lost 2 bases and J lost 1, with 12 bases in between. This CDR3 has 15 amino acids. CDR1 and CDR2 (germline): MDHEN, SYDVKM. Study processing details: Cell counts per sample came from amplifying reference gene primers. Only in-frame clones appear in the TCRdb table, and some are missing; sequencing was by immunoSEQ multiplex PCR. That table supplies the V and J calls and clone size; D and trimming were determined from the DNA. This table holds 130,000 or so clones, 80% to 90% found once. The chain employs TRBV28 and TRBJ2-7; D call uncertain. This clonotype was obtained from a man between 65 and 85 years old with active or convalescent COVID-19. Sequenced sample: peripheral blood. CDR3 sequence (DNA): TGTGCCAGCAGTTTACCGGCGGTCCCGTCCTACGAGCAGTACTTC. It specifies CASSLPAVPSYEQYF.